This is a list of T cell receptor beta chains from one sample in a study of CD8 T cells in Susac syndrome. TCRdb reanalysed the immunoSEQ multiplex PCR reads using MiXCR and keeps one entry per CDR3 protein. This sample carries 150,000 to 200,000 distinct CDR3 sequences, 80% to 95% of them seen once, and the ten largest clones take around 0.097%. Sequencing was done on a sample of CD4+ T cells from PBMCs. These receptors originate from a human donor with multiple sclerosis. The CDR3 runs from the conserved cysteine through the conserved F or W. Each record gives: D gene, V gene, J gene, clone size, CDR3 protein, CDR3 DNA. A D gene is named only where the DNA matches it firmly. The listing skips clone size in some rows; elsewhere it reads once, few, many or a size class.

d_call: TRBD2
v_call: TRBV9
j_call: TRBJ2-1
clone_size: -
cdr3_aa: CASSSGWGGGNEQFF
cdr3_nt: TGTGCCAGCAGCTCGGGTTGGGGCGGGGGCAATGAGCAGTTCTTC

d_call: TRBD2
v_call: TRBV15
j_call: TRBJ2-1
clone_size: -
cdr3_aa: CATSRVPPGTSGRNEQFF
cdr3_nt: TGTGCCACCAGCAGAGTACCCCCCGGGACTAGCGGGAGAAATGAGCAGTTCTTC

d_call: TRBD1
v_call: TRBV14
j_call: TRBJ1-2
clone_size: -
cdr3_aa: CASSPRTGTGGYTF
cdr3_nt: TGTGCCAGCAGCCCTAGGACAGGGACGGGTGGCTACACCTTC

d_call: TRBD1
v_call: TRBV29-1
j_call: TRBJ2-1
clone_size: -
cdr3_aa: CSVGLGTGGYNEQFF
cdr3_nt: TGCAGCGTTGGCCTCGGGACAGGGGGCTACAATGAGCAGTTCTTC

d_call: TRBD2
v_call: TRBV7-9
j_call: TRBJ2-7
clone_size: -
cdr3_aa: CASTITPGLAGEQYF
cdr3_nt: TGTGCCAGCACCATAACCCCCGGACTAGCGGGGGAGCAGTACTTC

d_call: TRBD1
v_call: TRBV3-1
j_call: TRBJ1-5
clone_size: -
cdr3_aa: CASSQATGGQPQHF
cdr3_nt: TGTGCCAGCAGCCAAGCGACAGGGGGTCAGCCCCAGCATTTT

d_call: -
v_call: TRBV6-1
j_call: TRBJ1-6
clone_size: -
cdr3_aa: CASSTTGQSSYNSPLHF
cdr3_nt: TGTGCCAGCAGTACGACAGGACAGAGCTCCTATAATTCACCCCTCCACTTT

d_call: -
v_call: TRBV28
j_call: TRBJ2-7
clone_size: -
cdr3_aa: CASSPHREYEQYF
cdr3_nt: TGTGCCAGCAGCCCTCACAGGGAGTACGAGCAGTACTTC

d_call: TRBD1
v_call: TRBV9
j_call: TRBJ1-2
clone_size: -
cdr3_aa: CASSVEGGVGYTF
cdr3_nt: TGTGCCAGCAGCGTAGAAGGGGGCGTTGGCTACACCTTC

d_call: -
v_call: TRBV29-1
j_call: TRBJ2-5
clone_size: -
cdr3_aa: CSVERPQETQYF
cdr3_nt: TGCAGCGTTGAAAGGCCCCAAGAGACCCAGTACTTC

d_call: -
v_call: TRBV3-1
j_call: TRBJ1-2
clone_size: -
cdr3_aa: CASSQGDSYYGYTF
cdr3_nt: TGTGCCAGCAGCCAAGGAGACTCATACTATGGCTACACCTTC

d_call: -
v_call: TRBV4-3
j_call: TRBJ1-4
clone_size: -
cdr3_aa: CASSQTLAEGANEKLFF
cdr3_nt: TGCGCCAGCAGCCAAACCCTCGCGGAGGGGGCTAATGAAAAACTGTTTTTT

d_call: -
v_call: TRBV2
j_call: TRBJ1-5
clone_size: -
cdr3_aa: CASSDTTNQPQHF
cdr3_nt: TGTGCCAGCAGTGACACTACCAATCAGCCCCAGCATTTT

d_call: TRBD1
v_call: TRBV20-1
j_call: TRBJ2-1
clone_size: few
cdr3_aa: CSARHPGGYNEQFF
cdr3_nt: TGCAGTGCTAGGCACCCAGGGGGCTACAATGAGCAGTTCTTC

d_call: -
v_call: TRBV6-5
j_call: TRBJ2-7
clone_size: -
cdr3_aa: CASSYSGTTTYEQYF
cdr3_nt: TGTGCCAGCAGTTACTCCGGGACAACCACCTACGAGCAGTACTTC

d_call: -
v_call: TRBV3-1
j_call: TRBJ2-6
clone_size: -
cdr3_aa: CASSQDRGTSTGANVLTF
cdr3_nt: TGTGCCAGCAGCCAAGATAGGGGTACGAGTACTGGGGCCAACGTCCTGACTTTC

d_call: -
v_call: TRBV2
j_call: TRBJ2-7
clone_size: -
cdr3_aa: CASSERGVEYF
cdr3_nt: TGTGCCAGCAGTGAAAGGGGAGTCGAGTACTTC

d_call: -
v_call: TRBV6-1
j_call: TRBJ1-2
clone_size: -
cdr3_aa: CASSEARGTNYGYTF
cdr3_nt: TGTGCCAGCAGTGAAGCGCGGGGGACTAACTATGGCTACACCTTC

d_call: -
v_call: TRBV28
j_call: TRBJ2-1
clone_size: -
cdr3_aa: CASTRASPNNEQFF
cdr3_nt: TGTGCCAGCACCAGGGCCTCCCCTAACAATGAGCAGTTCTTC

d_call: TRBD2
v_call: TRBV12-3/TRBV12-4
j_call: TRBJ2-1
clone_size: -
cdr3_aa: CASIRTGGNEQFF
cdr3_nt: TGTGCCAGCATCAGAACGGGAGGCAATGAGCAGTTCTTC

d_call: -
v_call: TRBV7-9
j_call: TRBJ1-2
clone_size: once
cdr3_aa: CASREVGPLGGYTF
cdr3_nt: TGTGCCAGCCGGGAGGTGGGCCCCCTGGGGGGCTACACCTTC

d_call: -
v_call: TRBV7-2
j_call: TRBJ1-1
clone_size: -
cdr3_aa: CASRGLGNTEAFF
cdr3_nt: TGTGCCAGCAGGGGCCTCGGGAACACTGAAGCTTTCTTT

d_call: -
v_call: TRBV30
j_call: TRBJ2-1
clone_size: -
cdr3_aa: CAWIASDPYNEQFF
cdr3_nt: TGTGCCTGGATAGCTAGCGACCCCTACAATGAGCAGTTCTTC

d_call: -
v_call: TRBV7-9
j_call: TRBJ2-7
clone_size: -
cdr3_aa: CASSLVGMLDEQYF
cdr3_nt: TGTGCCAGCAGCTTAGTGGGAATGCTTGACGAGCAGTACTTC

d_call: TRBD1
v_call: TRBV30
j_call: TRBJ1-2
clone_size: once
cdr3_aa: CAWSSQGFAPRGYTF
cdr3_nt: TGTGCCTGGAGTTCACAGGGGTTCGCCCCTAGGGGCTACACCTTC

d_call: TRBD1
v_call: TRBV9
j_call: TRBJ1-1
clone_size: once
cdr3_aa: CASSVGQDNTEAFF
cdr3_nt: TGTGCCAGCAGCGTCGGACAGGACAACACTGAAGCTTTCTTT

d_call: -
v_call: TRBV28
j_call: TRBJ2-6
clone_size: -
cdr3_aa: CASSLSVTGANVLTF
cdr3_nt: TGTGCCAGCAGTTTATCGGTGACGGGGGCCAACGTCCTGACTTTC

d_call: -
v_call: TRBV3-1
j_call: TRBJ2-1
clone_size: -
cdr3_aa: CASSVRYNEQFF
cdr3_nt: TGTGCCAGCAGTGTAAGGTACAATGAGCAGTTCTTC

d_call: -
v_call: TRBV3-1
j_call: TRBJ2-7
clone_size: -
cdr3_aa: CASSQDGRLYEQYF
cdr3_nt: TGTGCCAGCAGCCAAGATGGGCGACTCTACGAGCAGTACTTC